Each of the 19 T cell receptor beta chains below was sequenced from the same sample in a study of identical twins. TCRdb itself ran the 5' RACE reads through MiXCR, one entry per CDR3 protein. The data show about 520,000 distinct CDR3 sequences, roughly a fifth seen once. These data are also associated with another study on T cells expressing NK-cell markers.

The sequencing sample was made of CD4+ T cells sorted from blood. These receptor sequences come from a woman between 18 and 29 years old in good health.

This clonotype appeared a few times. This chain joins TRBV27 and TRBJ1-1; D ambiguous. The CDR3 covers 14 residues. V lost 5 bases, J lost 4 bases, and 14 bases lay in between. CDR1 and CDR2 (germline): MNHEY, SMNVEV (reference sequence). This chain's CDR3 is CASSPNLRTTEAFF. The CDR3 coding sequence is TGTGCCAGCAGTCCTAATCTCCGTACCACTGAAGCTTTCTTT.

A few counts support this clonotype. The chain is built from TRBV20-1 and TRBJ2-1; no reliable D call. The CDR3 is 11 amino acids. Trimming removed 2 bases at V and 3 bases at J, with 2 bases between. CDR1 is DFQATT, CDR2 SNEGSKA, per germline (reference sequence). Here the CDR3 reads CSARIYNEQFF. CDR3 bases: TGCAGTGCTAGAATCTACAATGAGCAGTTCTTC.

This clonotype was counted a few times. The rearrangement uses TRBV12-3 or TRBV12-4 and TRBJ1-1; D is unclear. Trimming removed 11 bases at V and 11 bases at J, with 9 bases between. This CDR3 spans 8 amino acids. The CDR3, as DNA: TGTGCCGACAATAGTGCTTTCTTT. This sequence encodes CADNSAFF.

This chain connects TRBV10-3 to TRBJ1-2; TRBD1 matches 9 bases. The CDR3 spans 14 residues. CDR1 and CDR2 from the germline V gene are ENHRY and SYGVKD. Trimming took 5 bases from V and 4 from J; bases not matched to a gene: 5. CDR3 coding DNA: TGTGCCATCAGTCGACAGGGGGTGGTCTATGGCTACACCTTC. It translates to CAISRQGVVYGYTF.

This clonotype was observed a handful of times. The chain joins TRBV9 to TRBJ2-5, with a weak D call TRBD1 (6 bases). V was clipped by 8 bases and J by 5 bases, with 19 bases between them. This CDR3 is 14 amino acids long. The germline CDR1 and CDR2 sequences are SGDLS and YYNGEE. The DNA of the CDR3 is TGTGCCAGTTCAAGGGACACGGGATGGGAGACCCAGTACTTC. The encoded protein is CASSRDTGWETQYF.

V usage is TRBV20-1 and J usage is TRBJ2-3; 13 nucleotides match TRBD2. Germline loops: CDR1 DFQATT, CDR2 SNEGSKA (reference sequence). CDR3 length equals 15 residues. Trimming at V came to 4 bases and at J to 6 bases, leaving 7 bases not matched to a gene. Here the CDR3 reads CSANQLAGGQDTQYF. The CDR3 DNA sequence: TGCAGTGCTAACCAACTAGCGGGGGGGCAGGATACGCAGTATTTT.

A few counts support this clonotype. The gene calls are TRBV7-2 and TRBJ1-1; unclear D gene. The V end was cut by 6 bases, the J end by 5 bases, with 13 bases between. The length of the CDR3 is 13 residues. Per germline, CDR1 SGHTA and CDR2 FQGNSA. CDR3 in DNA: TGTGCCAGCAGGTCGGCAGCCTATACTGAAGCTTTCTTT. Translating it yields CASRSAAYTEAFF. The whole variable domain, remainder taken from reference TRBV7-2 and TRBJ1-1, is GAGVSQSPSNKVTEKGKDVELRCDPISGHTALYWYRQSLGQGLEFLIYFQGNSAPDKSGLPSDRFSAERTGGSVSTLTIQRTQQEDSAVYLCASRSAAYTEAFFGQGTRLTVV.

The chain joins TRBV6-5 to TRBJ2-7; TRBD1 matches 10 bases. Germline assignment: CDR1 MNHEY and CDR2 SVGAGI. CDR3 size: 15 residues. Unmatched junction bases numbered 6, after V lost 2 bases and J lost 5 bases. Written as DNA, the CDR3 is TGTGCCAGCAGTTACGTTGGGACAGGGGCTCACGAGCAGTACTTC. Translation gives CASSYVGTGAHEQYF.

This clonotype was seen more than once but under ten times. As DNA, the CDR3 is TGTGCCAGCAGCCCCCAGCAAGGGACAGGGGTAAACATTCAGTACTTC. Translation gives CASSPQQGTGVNIQYF. This chain uses TRBV9 with TRBJ2-4; 10 bases align to TRBD1. J was trimmed by 6 bases and V by 4 bases; bases with no gene match: 10. This CDR3 is 16 amino acids long. The germline CDR1 and CDR2 sequences are SGDLS and YYNGEE.

This chain uses TRBV12-3 or TRBV12-4 with TRBJ1-1, with a weak D call TRBD1 (5 bases). The ends were cut back, 3 bases at V and 5 bases at J, with 16 bases in the middle. CDR3 length: 15 residues. In DNA form, the CDR3 reads TGTGCCAGCAGTTTTGGGGGGACCCGCAGGACTGAAGCTTTCTTT. Translated: CASSFGGTRRTEAFF.

The chain joins TRBV12-3 or TRBV12-4 to TRBJ1-1; D uncertain. CDR3 length: 13 amino acids. Trimming pared 1 base from V and 5 bases from J, leaving 8 bases between. CDR3 in DNA: TGTGCCAGCAGTTTAGAGGAGGAAACTGAAGCTTTCTTT. The encoded protein is CASSLEEETEAFF.

This clonotype was recorded many times. The chain links TRBV29-1 to TRBJ2-2, with 14 bases fitting TRBD2. CDR1 and CDR2 (germline): SQVTM, ANQGSEA. This CDR3 region has 14 residues. Trimming cost V 6 bases and J 4 bases; bases outside gene matches: 1. CDR3 amino acids: CSVGTSGSTGELFF. CDR3 sequence (DNA): TGCAGCGTGGGGACTAGCGGGAGCACCGGGGAGCTGTTTTTT.

The chain links TRBV12-5 to TRBJ2-7; the match to TRBD1 covers 11 bases. Germline values: CDR1 LGHNT, CDR2 FRNRAP. Trimming cost V 5 bases and J 6 bases; bases outside gene matches: 3. CDR3 size: 13 residues. The CDR3 DNA reads as TGTGCTAGTGGTCGGACAGGGGGCCTCGAGCAGTACTTC. It yields the protein CASGRTGGLEQYF.

The chain uses TRBV12-3 or TRBV12-4 and TRBJ1-6; D remains unclear. The germline V and J ends were trimmed by 5 bases and 9 bases, with 17 bases remaining between them. The CDR3 length is 15 residues. The CDR3 sequence is CASSTTSGGRSPLHF. The CDR3 DNA reads as TGTGCCAGCAGTACCACCTCAGGAGGTCGTTCACCCCTCCACTTT.

The chain uses TRBV9 and TRBJ2-7, with TRBD2 identical over 12 bases. V trimming: 4 bases; J trimming: 5 bases; junction bases outside the gene matches: 4. CDR1 and CDR2 (germline): SGDLS, YYNGEE. The CDR3 contains 14 residues. The CDR3 loop reads CASSLRTSGDEQYF. CDR3 coding DNA: TGTGCCAGCAGCCTCCGGACTAGCGGGGACGAGCAGTACTTC.

This clonotype was counted only a few times. The rearrangement links TRBV24-1 to TRBJ2-3; D possibly corresponds to TRBD1 (6 bases). V was cut by 7 bases and J by 3 bases, with 13 bases left in between. There are 14 residues in the CDR3. From germline, CDR1 is KGHDR and CDR2 SFDVKD. CDR3 loop: CATRGAKITDTQYF. The CDR3 DNA reads TGTGCCACCAGGGGGGCGAAGATTACAGATACGCAGTATTTT.

The chain joins TRBV28 to TRBJ2-7; 7 bases are a match to TRBD1. CDR3 length equals 13 residues. Germline lookup yields CDR1 MDHEN and CDR2 SYDVKM. The V gene end was trimmed by 6 bases and the J gene end by 4 bases; junction bases not matched to a gene: 6. CDR3 sequence: CASSFRDRYEQYF. The DNA for the CDR3 is TGTGCCAGCAGCTTCCGGGACAGATACGAGCAGTACTTC. The full variable domain, its missing parts supplied by reference TRBV28 and TRBJ2-7, is DVKVTQSSRYLVKRTGEKVFLECVQDMDHENMFWYRQDPGLGLRLIYFSYDVKMKEKGDIPEGYSVSREKKERFSLILESASTNQTSMYLCASSFRDRYEQYFGPGTRLTVT.

This clonotype was picked up one time. The chain has TRBV6-4 and TRBJ2-3, with a possible D match to TRBD2 (5 bases). The ends were cut back, 0 bases at V and 0 bases at J, with 7 bases in the middle. This CDR3 is built from 15 residues. CDR1 and CDR2 (germline): MRHNA, SNTAGT. The DNA of the CDR3 is TGTGCCAGCAGTGACTCGACGGGGAGCACAGATACGCAGTATTTT. The encoded protein is CASSDSTGSTDTQYF.

CDR3 nucleotide sequence: TGTGCCAGCTCACCGAACTCAGGGGACCCTAGCACAGATACGCAGTATTTT. Residues: CASSPNSGDPSTDTQYF. V is TRBV18 and J is TRBJ2-3; TRBD1 might be the D (6 bases). CDR3 size: 17 residues. Germline lookup yields CDR1 KGHSH and CDR2 LQKENI. The V end was cut by 3 bases, the J end by 0 bases, with 16 bases between. The full variable domain, completed using reference TRBV18 and TRBJ2-3, is NAGVMQNPRHLVRRRGQEARLRCSPMKGHSHVYWYRQLPEEGLKFMVYLQKENIIDESGMPKERFSAEFPKEGPSILRIQQVVRGDSAAYFCASSPNSGDPSTDTQYFGPGTRLTVL.